The text below deals with one TCR beta chain. The data are from a study of blood T cell repertoires in COVID-19. Study-level information: COVID-19 samples from acute and convalescent phases originated in the United States, Italy and Spain. T cells, B-cell-depleted T cells, or PBMCs provided the cDNA or gDNA that served as material.

The authors' processing: Amplification with reference gene primers provided the estimates of nucleated cell counts. Sequenced by immunoSEQ multiplex PCR; TCRdb stores in-frame clones only, minus some. The DNA gave D and trimming, while V, J and clone size come from that table. In the table there are 140,000 to 150,000 clones, roughly 91% of which are singletons. The germline CDR1 and CDR2 sequences are MRHNA and SNTAGT. This CDR3 region has 13 residues. V was cut by 6 bases and J by 6 bases, with 12 bases left in between. The receptor was isolated from a man aged 55 to 70 with active or convalescent COVID-19. The sequenced sample was peripheral blood. The chain employs TRBV6-4 and TRBJ1-5; D unclear. CDR3 residues: CASSDTSGQPQHF. The DNA for the CDR3 is TGTGCCAGCAGCGACACCAGCGGTCAGCCCCAGCATTTT.